This T cell receptor (beta chain) was profiled in a study of regulatory T cells in long-lasting Graves disease. At the level of the study: Positivity for TSH receptor antibodies plus over 5 years of antithyroid drugs meant persistent Graves' disease. The study, taken as a whole, reports: Peripheral blood alone, not thyroid tissue, underwent study.

There are a few counts of this clonotype. Its matching antigen is unknown. Time point of the sample: persistent/refractory GD, antithyroid drugs over 5 years with positive TRAb. Construction of the TCR library relied on RNA isolated from PBMCs. Peripheral blood, Nine milliliters per patient, was collected in EDTA tubes. Trimming took 4 bases from V and 7 from J, leaving 10 bases between them. The CDR3 spans 11 residues. From germline, CDR1 is GTSNPN and CDR2 SVGIG (reference sequence). In building TCR beta libraries, iRepertoire HTBI primers were used together with Arm-PCR of CDR3 regions. Each CDR3 protein gets one entry after TCRdb re-called the multiplex PCR reads with MiXCR. The table lists 500,000 to 700,000 distinct CDR3 sequences, approximately 31% of them singletons, with 42% in the top ten.

The chain recombines TRBV30 with TRBJ1-2, with D hard to call. The clonotype comes from a female donor with Graves disease. The specimen was peripheral blood mononuclear cells (PBMCs), collected when the disease was refractory, from a patient treated with antithyroid drugs. CDR3 loop: CAWIGGFGYTF. In DNA form, the CDR3 reads TGTGCCTGGATCGGAGGGTTTGGCTACACCTTC. The whole variable domain, remainder taken from reference TRBV30 and TRBJ1-2, is SQTIHQWPATLVQPVGSPLSLECTVEGTSNPNLYWYRQAAGRGLQLLFYSVGIGQISSEVPQNLSASRPQDRQFILSSKKLLLSDSGFYLCAWIGGFGYTFGSGTRLTVV.